The entry that follows covers one T cell receptor beta chain sequence. This clone was found a few times. The antigen it recognizes is unknown. No base quality values were provided; no much bigger clone lies one nucleotide off. This entry comes from a study of blood T cell repertoires in COVID-19 (dated by TCRdb to the early 2020s). Turning to the overall study: Samples from collaborators originated in the United States, Italy and Spain and spanned both the acute and convalescent phases of COVID-19. The material from the prospective study consisted of cDNA or gDNA derived from T cells, B-cell-depleted T cells, or PBMCs. The dataset comprised deeply sampled blood TCRbeta repertoires from subjects exposed to, actively infected with, or recovered from COVID-19. The repertoires were released in a freely available public database meant as a resource for research on the immune response to SARS-CoV-2. The samples were drawn from the first 160 participants of the ongoing ImmuneRACE study and from about 1,200 subjects provided by 6 global collaborators. Sample metadata almost always included a de-identified subject ID, COVID-19 status, age in years and sex. Where available, HLA class I and class II types were obtained from metadata supplied by the sample provider rather than from assay-based typing. Findings and caveats that apply to the study as a whole: The quantity of clinical and demographic metadata differed by source and by participant and was supplied without curation.

In the prospective study, participants were 18 to 89 years old, resided in approximately 25 geographic areas of the United States, and were enrolled through a virtual design. Cohort assignment in the prospective study relied on participant-reported clinical history from a screening survey and a study questionnaire. ImmuneRACE Cohort 3 recovered participants were defined by two consecutive negative NP/OP PCR tests, healthcare professional clearance, or symptom resolution. Each participant in the prospective study had whole blood, serum and a nasopharyngeal or oropharyngeal swab collected by mobile phlebotomists. Participants in the prospective study had the option to provide additional blood draws and questionnaires over a 2-month period. Prospective study blood samples were shipped either frozen or at room temperature before DNA extraction. TCRbeta CDR3 regions were amplified from genomic DNA using the immunoSEQ Assay, a bias-controlled multiplex PCR. In the paper's pipeline: The number of nucleated cells in each sample was estimated by amplification of reference gene primers within the assay. To quantify the absolute abundance of each unique TCRbeta CDR3 rearrangement, sequence reads were collapsed and filtered. Productive Simpson clonality was computed per sample as the square root of Simpson's diversity index over productive rearrangements. The table was pulled from immuneACCESS by TCRdb, which kept in-frame rearrangements only. Such tables lose some clones; where checked, under half of the loss comes from unresolved V genes, and the rest has no known cause. V, J and clone size are taken as reported in that table, and D and trimming were inferred from the DNA itself. For this sample the table gives 150,000 or so clones, of which around 86% were detected only once. Jointly, the top ten make up around 4.2% of the sample.

CDR1 SEHNR and CDR2 FQNEAQ are derived from the germline V gene (reference sequence). The CDR3 runs 16 amino acids, cysteine and phenylalanine included. Only the CDR3 DNA stays, 48 bases, in frame from base 1. The germline V and J ends show losses of 6 bases and 4 bases respectively, and no gene match explains 9 bases of the junction. The rearrangement combines TRBV7-9 with TRBJ2-1; the junction holds 10 bases that match TRBD2. The clonotype originates from a man in his fifties or sixties who had recovered from COVID-19. What was sequenced was PBMCs or T cells enriched from blood (not recorded which). This receptor has the CDR3 CASSSSGRRRYNEQFF. The DNA sequence follows: TGTGCCAGCAGTTCTAGCGGGAGACGCCGTTACAATGAGCAGTTCTTC. The entire variable domain, with the stretches around the CDR3 drawn from the reference TRBV7-9 and TRBJ2-1 proteins, is DTGVSQNPRHKITKRGQNVTFRCDPISEHNRLYWYRQTLGQGPEFLTYFQNEAQLEKSRLLSDRFSAERPKGSFSTLEIQRTEQGDSAMYLCASSSSGRRRYNEQFFGPGTRLTVL.